Sequencing of this TCR beta chain was carried out in a study of T cell responses to AZD1222 COVID-19 vaccine. TCRdb keeps only in-frame clones here, not all; method: immunoSEQ multiplex PCR. The repertoire consists of around 150,000 clones, with roughly 92% occurring once and the leading ten covering roughly 1.2%. Germline CDR1 reads MNHEY; CDR2 reads SVGAGI. The CDR3 is 13 residues long. J gave up 10 bases and V 7 bases, and 10 bases lay outside the gene matches. The starting material was peripheral blood, obtained on day 0 of AZD1222 vaccination. The chain carries TRBV6-5 and TRBJ2-1; 7 nucleotides agree with TRBD1. The clonotype was recovered from an adult in good health. DNA of the CDR3: TGTGCCAGCACCGTACCAGGGGGTCGAGAGCAGTTCTTC. Translation: CASTVPGGREQFF.